This T cell receptor beta chain was profiled in a study of identical twins. TCRdb reanalysed the 5' RACE reads using MiXCR and keeps one entry per CDR3 protein. The sample lists about 530,000 distinct CDR3 sequences; under 25% were seen once. V was pared by 2 bases and J by 5 bases, with 8 bases of the junction left unmatched. Germline V gene lookup returns CDR1 MNHEY and CDR2 SVGAGI. The CDR3 covers 15 residues. A few counts support this clonotype. Another study also made use of these data, one on yellow fever vaccine responses in identical twins.

The sequenced material came from CD4+ T cells sorted from blood. This chain connects TRBV6-5 to TRBJ2-7; 8 positions agree with TRBD1. The receptor's source is a woman between 18 and 30 years old in good health. The CDR3 DNA follows: TGTGCCAGCAGTTACGGTAGACAGGGGAGAAACGAGCAGTACTTC. Its protein product is CASSYGRQGRNEQYF.